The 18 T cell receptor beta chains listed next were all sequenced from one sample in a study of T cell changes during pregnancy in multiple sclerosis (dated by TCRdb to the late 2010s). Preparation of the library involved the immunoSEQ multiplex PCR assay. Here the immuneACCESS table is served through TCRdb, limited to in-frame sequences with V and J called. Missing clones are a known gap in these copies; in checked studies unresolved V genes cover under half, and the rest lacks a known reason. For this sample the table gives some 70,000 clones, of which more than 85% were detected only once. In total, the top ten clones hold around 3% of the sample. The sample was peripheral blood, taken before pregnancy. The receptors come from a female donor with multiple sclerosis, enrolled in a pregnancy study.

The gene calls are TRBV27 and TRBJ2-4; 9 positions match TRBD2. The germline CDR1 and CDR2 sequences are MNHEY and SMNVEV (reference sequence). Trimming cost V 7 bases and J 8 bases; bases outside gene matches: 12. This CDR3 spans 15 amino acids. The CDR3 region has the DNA TGTGCCAGCATGAAAGGTTCTGCGGGAGGGGACATTCAGTACTTC. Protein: CASMKGSAGGDIQYF.

The CDR3 loop reads CASSQDRVEQYF. CDR3 bases: TGTGCCAGCAGCCAAGACAGGGTCGAGCAGTACTTC. The chain links TRBV14 to TRBJ2-7, with D possibly being TRBD1 (5 bases). Germline loops: CDR1 SGHDN, CDR2 FVKESK. The CDR3 totals 12 residues. With 0 bases removed from V and 6 bases from J, the gap between germline ends came to 6 bases.

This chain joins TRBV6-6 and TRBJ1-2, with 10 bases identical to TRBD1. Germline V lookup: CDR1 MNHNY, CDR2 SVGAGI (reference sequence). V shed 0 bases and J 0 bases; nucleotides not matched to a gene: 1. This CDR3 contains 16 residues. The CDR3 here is CASSYSGQGTNYGYTF. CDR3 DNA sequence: TGTGCCAGCAGTTACTCGGGACAGGGGACTAACTATGGCTACACCTTC.

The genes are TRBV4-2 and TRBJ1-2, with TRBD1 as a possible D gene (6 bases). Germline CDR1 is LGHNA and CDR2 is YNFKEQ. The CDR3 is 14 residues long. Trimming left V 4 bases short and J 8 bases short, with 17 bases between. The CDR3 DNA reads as TGTGCCAGCAGCCCGGGACAACAGAAGAAAGGCTACACCTTC. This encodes CASSPGQQKKGYTF.

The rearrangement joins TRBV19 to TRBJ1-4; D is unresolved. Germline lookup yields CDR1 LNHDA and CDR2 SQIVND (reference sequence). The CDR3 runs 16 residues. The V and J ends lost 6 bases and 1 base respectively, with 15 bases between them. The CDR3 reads CASRPWRVGTNEKLFF. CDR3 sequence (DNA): TGTGCCAGTAGACCGTGGAGAGTGGGAACTAATGAAAAACTGTTTTTT.

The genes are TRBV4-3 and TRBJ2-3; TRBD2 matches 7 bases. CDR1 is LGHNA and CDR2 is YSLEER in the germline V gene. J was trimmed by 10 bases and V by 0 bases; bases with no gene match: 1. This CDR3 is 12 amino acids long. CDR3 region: CASSQERGAQYF. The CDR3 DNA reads TGCGCCAGCAGCCAAGAACGGGGGGCGCAGTATTTT.

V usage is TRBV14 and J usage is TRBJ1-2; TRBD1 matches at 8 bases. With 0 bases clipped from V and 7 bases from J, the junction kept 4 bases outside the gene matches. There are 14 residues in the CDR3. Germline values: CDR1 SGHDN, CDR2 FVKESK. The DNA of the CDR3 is TGTGCCAGCAGCCAAGACAGGGGGCTTGGTGGCTACACCTTC. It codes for CASSQDRGLGGYTF.

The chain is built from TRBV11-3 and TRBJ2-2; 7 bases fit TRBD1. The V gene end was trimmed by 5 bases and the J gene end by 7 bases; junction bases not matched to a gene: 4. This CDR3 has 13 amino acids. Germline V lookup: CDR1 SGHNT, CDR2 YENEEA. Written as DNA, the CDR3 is TGTGCCAGCAGCCACAGGGGCAGCGGGGAGCTGTTTTTT. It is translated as CASSHRGSGELFF.

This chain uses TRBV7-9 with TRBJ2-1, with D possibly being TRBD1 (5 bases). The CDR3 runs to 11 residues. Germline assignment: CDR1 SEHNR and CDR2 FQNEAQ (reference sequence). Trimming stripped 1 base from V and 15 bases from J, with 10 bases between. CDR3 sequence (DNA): TGTGCCAGCAGCTTAGTAAACAGGCGGTTCTTC. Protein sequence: CASSLVNRRFF.

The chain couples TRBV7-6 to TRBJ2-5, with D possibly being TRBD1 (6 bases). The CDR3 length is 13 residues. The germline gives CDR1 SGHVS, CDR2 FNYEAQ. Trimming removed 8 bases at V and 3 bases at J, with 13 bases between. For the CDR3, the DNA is TGTGCCAGCGCCACAGGGTTCAAAGAGACCCAGTACTTC. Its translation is CASATGFKETQYF.

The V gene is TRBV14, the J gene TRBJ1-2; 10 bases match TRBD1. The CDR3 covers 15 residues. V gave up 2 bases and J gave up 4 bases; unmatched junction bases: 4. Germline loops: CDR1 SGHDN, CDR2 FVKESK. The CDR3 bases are TGTGCCAGCAGCCAATGGGACAGGGGCGCCTATGGCTACACCTTC. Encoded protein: CASSQWDRGAYGYTF.

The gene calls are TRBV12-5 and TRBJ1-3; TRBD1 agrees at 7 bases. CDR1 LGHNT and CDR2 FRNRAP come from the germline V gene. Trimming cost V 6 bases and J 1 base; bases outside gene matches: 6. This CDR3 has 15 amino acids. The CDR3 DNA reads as TGTGCTAGTGGGCCGGGACAGATTTCTGGAAACACCATATATTTT. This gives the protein CASGPGQISGNTIYF. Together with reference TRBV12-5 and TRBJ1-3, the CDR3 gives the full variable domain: DARVTQTPRHKVTEMGQEVTMRCQPILGHNTVFWYRQTMMQGLELLAYFRNRAPLDDSGMPKDRFSAEMPDATLATLKIQPSEPRDSAVYFCASGPGQISGNTIYFGEGSWLTVV.

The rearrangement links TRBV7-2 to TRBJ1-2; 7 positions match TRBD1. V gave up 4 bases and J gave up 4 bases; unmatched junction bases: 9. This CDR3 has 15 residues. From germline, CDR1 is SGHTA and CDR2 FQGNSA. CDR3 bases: TGTGCCAGCAGCTCAGGAATGACAGGGCTCTATGGCTACACCTTC. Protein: CASSSGMTGLYGYTF.

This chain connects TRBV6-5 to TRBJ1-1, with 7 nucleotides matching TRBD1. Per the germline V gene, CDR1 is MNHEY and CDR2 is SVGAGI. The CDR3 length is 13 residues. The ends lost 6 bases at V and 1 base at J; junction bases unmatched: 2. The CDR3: CASSWDRNTEAFF. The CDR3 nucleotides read TGTGCCAGCAGCTGGGACAGGAACACTGAAGCTTTCTTT.

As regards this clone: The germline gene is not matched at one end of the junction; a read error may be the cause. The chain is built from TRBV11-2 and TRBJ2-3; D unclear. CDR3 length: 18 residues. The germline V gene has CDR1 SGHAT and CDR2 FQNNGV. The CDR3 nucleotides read TGTGCCAGCAGCTTAGATCTGGGCTACGAGTTAAGCACAGATACGCGGTATTTT. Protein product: CASSLDLGYELSTDTRYF.

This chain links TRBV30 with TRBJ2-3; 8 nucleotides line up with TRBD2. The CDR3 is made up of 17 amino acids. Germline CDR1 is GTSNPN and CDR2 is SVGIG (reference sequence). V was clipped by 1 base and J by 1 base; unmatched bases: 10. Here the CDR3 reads CAWSESAGGYGTDTQYF. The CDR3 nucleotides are TGTGCCTGGAGTGAATCGGCGGGAGGTTACGGCACAGATACGCAGTATTTT.

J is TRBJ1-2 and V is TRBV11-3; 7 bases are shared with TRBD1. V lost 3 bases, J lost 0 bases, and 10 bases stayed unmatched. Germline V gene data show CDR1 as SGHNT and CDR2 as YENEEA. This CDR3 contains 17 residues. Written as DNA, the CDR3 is TGTGCCAGCAGCTTTTGGAAGGGGGCTCTAGCTAACTATGGCTACACCTTC. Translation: CASSFWKGALANYGYTF.

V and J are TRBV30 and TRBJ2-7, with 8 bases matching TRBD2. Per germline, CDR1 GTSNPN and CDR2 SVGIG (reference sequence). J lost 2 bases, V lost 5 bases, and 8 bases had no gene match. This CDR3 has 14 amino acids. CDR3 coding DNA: TGTGCCTGGCTTCTGTCGGGAGGGCCCTACGAGCAGTACTTC. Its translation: CAWLLSGGPYEQYF.